This TCR beta chain was recorded in a study of CD8 T cells in ankylosing spondylitis. 5'-RACE, quantitative and with molecular barcodes, yielded the TCR beta libraries. Each CDR3 protein is one row after TCRdb ran MiXCR on the 5' RACE reads. The data contain 250,000 or so distinct CDR3 sequences, roughly a quarter of them singletons. Study-level findings and limits: Matched ankylosing spondylitis synovial fluid reportedly contained a significantly enriched population of disease-linked clones.

Worth noting for this clonotype: Its antigen is unknown.

This CDR3 contains 14 residues. In germline, CDR1 is SGHTA, CDR2 FQGNSA. V lost 2 bases to trimming and J lost 8 bases, with 13 bases between them. This chain links TRBV7-2 with TRBJ2-1; perhaps D is TRBD1 or TRBD2 (5 bases each). Sequencing input: blood, either unsorted or a sorted T cell fraction (not recorded which). This clonotype was obtained from a male donor with ankylosing spondylitis or in good health (not recorded which). CDR3 in amino acids: CASSLQGRGDEQFF. Here the CDR3 DNA reads TGTGCCAGCAGCTTACAGGGAAGGGGAGATGAGCAGTTCTTC.